The clone carrying this T cell receptor (beta chain) was recorded at least ten times. The antigen is unknown. Clinical symptoms, serum thyroxine, TRAb, thyroid ultrasound and orbital computed tomography formed the basis of diagnosis. These data originate in a study of Graves' ophthalmopathy and Graves' hyperthyroidism. Study in general: Stable hyperthyroidism was defined by absence of ophthalmopathy within 18 months of follow-up. General study results and limits: Progression of ophthalmopathy was predicted by the model with about 67% sensitivity and roughly 74% specificity. With approximately 88% sensitivity and 81.08% specificity, a 13-signature model separated ophthalmopathy from stable hyperthyroidism.

Transcripts of RNA were the source for amplifying TCR beta CDR3 regions. Second-round multiplex PCR came after a first-round RT-PCR that employed HTBI primers. TCRdb itself ran the multiplex PCR reads through MiXCR, one entry per CDR3 protein. The sample contains about 1.1 million distinct CDR3 sequences, roughly 35% of which appear only once. Germline V gene data show CDR1 as DFQATT and CDR2 as SNEGSKA (reference sequence). This CDR3 region has 13 residues. J gave up 3 bases and V 6 bases, and 7 bases lay outside the gene matches. The clonotype was recovered from an adult man with Graves' hyperthyroidism. Sequenced material: peripheral blood or thyroid tissue (not recorded which). The chain uses TRBV20-1 and TRBJ1-2; 7 nucleotides align to TRBD1. CDR3 in amino acids: CSAREGQHYGYTF. The CDR3 nucleotides are TGCAGTGCCCGAGAGGGACAGCACTATGGCTACACCTTC.